The 9 T cell receptor beta chains below were found in one sample sequenced in a study of cytotoxic CD8 clonotypes in ibrutinib-treated CLL. This table comes from immunoSEQ multiplex PCR, and its TCRdb copy is limited to in-frame clones, with some not included. The sample consists of 45,000 to 60,000 clones, 56% of them appearing once. The material sequenced was PBMCs, taken after 24 months of ibrutinib treatment. The receptors here all came from a human donor with chronic lymphocytic leukemia.

This clone was found many times. The chain is built from TRBV5-1 and TRBJ1-2; no clear D gene. Trimming left V 3 bases short and J 2 bases short, with 17 bases between. Germline loops: CDR1 SGHRS, CDR2 YFSETQ. The CDR3 runs to 16 residues. CDR3 in DNA: TGCGCCAGCAGCTGGTCGACCGAGACCGCGAACTATGGCTACACCTTC. This encodes CASSWSTETANYGYTF.

This clone is a singleton in its sample. The chain recombines TRBV28 with TRBJ1-2; D is ambiguous. The CDR3 contains 16 residues. CDR1 and CDR2 (germline): MDHEN, SYDVKM. Trimming removed 5 bases at V and 2 bases at J, with 18 bases between. CDR3 protein: CASSGSRTTLNYGYTF. CDR3 DNA sequence: TGTGCCAGCAGTGGGTCCAGAACGACGTTAAACTATGGCTACACCTTC.

This clone has more than one count but fewer than ten. The gene calls are TRBV6-1 and TRBJ1-5; TRBD1 matches at 10 bases. This CDR3 region has 14 residues. Trimming removed 4 bases from V and 4 bases from J; junction bases left unmatched: 1. Germline-derived CDR1 and CDR2 are MNHNS and SASEGT. The CDR3 here is CASSGTGGNQPQHF. The CDR3 DNA reads as TGTGCCAGCAGTGGGACAGGGGGAAATCAGCCCCAGCATTTT.

Here the CDR3 DNA reads TGCGCCAGCAGCTTCCGGGACCTACTCACAGATACGCAGTATTTT. This translates into CASSFRDLLTDTQYF. The rearrangement joins TRBV5-1 to TRBJ2-3; D may match TRBD1 or TRBD2 (5 bases each). Germline V CDR1 and CDR2: SGHRS, YFSETQ. This CDR3 has 15 amino acids. The V end was cut by 2 bases, the J end by 2 bases, with 12 bases between.

This chain connects TRBV6-5 to TRBJ1-3; the D gene is possibly TRBD1 (5 bases). Germline CDR1 MNHEY, CDR2 SVGAGI. Trimming removed 3 bases from V and 4 bases from J, with 10 bases in between. The CDR3 has 14 residues. The CDR3 bases are TGTGCCAGCAGTTATGGGACGGCGGGAAACACCATATATTTT. Amino acid sequence: CASSYGTAGNTIYF.

A few counts support this clone. This rearrangement joins TRBV28 to TRBJ1-4; D is uncertain. V was pared by 10 bases and J by 6 bases, with 18 bases between. From germline, CDR1 is MDHEN and CDR2 SYDVKM. The CDR3 loop spans 14 amino acids. CDR3 bases: TGTGCCACCGCCTCGCTAGGTGCCCATGAAAAACTGTTTTTT. Translation: CATASLGAHEKLFF.

This clone was counted only a few times. The rearrangement links TRBV19 to TRBJ2-1; 10 bases map to TRBD1. The CDR3 is 14 amino acids. Germline CDR1 reads LNHDA; CDR2 reads SQIVND (reference sequence). The V segment lost 6 bases and the J segment 7 bases; nucleotides outside the gene matches: 6. The CDR3 sequence: CASSETGGGNEQFF. As DNA, the CDR3 is TGTGCCAGTAGCGAGACAGGGGGCGGAAATGAGCAGTTCTTC.

The chain is built from TRBV6-4 and TRBJ2-7; TRBD1 matches 8 bases. Germline V lookup: CDR1 MRHNA, CDR2 SNTAGT. The CDR3 is made up of 15 amino acids. The junction had 10 bases not matched to a gene; V was cut back by 6 bases and J by 3 bases. The CDR3 bases are TGTGCCAGCAGCTATGACAGGGGATCCTACTACGAGCAGTACTTC. This codes for CASSYDRGSYYEQYF.

This chain links TRBV29-1 with TRBJ1-1; 8 positions agree with TRBD1. Germline V CDR1 and CDR2: SQVTM, ANQGSEA. After removal of 4 bases from V and 10 bases from J, the junction contained 8 bases not matched to a gene. CDR3 size: 12 residues. CDR3 in amino acids: CSVVAQGVTAFF. CDR3 sequence (DNA): TGCAGCGTTGTAGCACAGGGGGTGACAGCTTTCTTT.